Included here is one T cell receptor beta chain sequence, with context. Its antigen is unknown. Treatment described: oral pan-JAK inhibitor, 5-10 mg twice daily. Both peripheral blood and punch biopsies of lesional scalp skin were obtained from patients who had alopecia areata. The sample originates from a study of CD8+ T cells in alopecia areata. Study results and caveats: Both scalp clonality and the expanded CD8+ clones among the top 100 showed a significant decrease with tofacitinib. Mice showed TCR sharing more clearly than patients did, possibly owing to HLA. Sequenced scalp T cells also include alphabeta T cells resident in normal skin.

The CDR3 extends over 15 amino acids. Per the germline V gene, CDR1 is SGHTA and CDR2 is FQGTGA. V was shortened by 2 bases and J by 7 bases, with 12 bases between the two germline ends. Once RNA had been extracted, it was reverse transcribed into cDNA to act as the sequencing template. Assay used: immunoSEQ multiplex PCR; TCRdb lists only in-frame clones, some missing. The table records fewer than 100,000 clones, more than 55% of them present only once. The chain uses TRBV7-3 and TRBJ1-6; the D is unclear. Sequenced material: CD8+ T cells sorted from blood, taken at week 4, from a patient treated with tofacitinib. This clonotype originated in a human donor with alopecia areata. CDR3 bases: TGTGCCAGCAGCTTAGACCCTCTCTCGAATTCACCCCTCCACTTT. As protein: CASSLDPLSNSPLHF.